This T cell receptor beta chain was sequenced in a study of beta chain features in type 1 diabetes. Study-level findings and limits: Researchers cautioned that cDNA sequencing could over-represent cells with high TCR expression. Type 1 diabetes patients had VDJ junctions that carried fewer insertions and more deletions.

Each donor gave one heparinised blood draw averaging around 120 mL. On this clone: Antigen: not known.

Expressed TCRB transcripts were sequenced after all isolated RNA was converted to cDNA. Assay: immunoSEQ multiplex PCR; the TCRdb copy retains only in-frame clones and omits some. The data show about 140,000 clones, with about 7% seen just once and under 1.5% held by the top ten. Sequencing was carried out using central memory CD4+ T cells from blood. The origin of this receptor is a woman in her 30s in good health.

In nucleotides, the CDR3 is TGTGCCAGCAGCCAGGTCGGGGGGGCGCGGGGCACAGATACGCAGTATTTT. This encodes CASSQVGGARGTDTQYF. The chain links TRBV4-2 to TRBJ2-3; 8 bases align to TRBD2. The length of the CDR3 is 17 residues. Germline V gene lookup returns CDR1 LGHNA and CDR2 YNFKEQ. The V gene end was trimmed by 3 bases and the J gene end by 1 base; junction bases not matched to a gene: 9.